These 9 T cell receptor beta chains came from one sample sequenced in a study of shared clonotypes between healthy human individuals. Naivety among CD8 cells was defined by CD45RO negativity and positive CCR7 selection, thereby excluding terminally differentiated effector memory CD45RA+ cells. Assay: immunoSEQ multiplex PCR; the TCRdb copy retains only in-frame clones and omits some. The table has about 820,000 clones, around 92% seen once; the top ten hold nearly 25%. Sample: naive CD8+ T cells sorted from blood. These receptors were taken from a man aged 25 to 40 in good health.

The gene calls are TRBV5-6 and TRBJ2-7; 13 bases map to TRBD2. Germline-derived CDR1 and CDR2 are SGHDT and YYEEEE. The CDR3 is made up of 19 amino acids. The V segment lost 0 bases and the J segment 5 bases; nucleotides outside the gene matches: 14. The CDR3 is CASSLVPARTSGSSHEQYF. The CDR3 DNA reads as TGTGCCAGCAGCTTGGTCCCTGCGAGGACTAGCGGGAGTTCCCACGAGCAGTACTTC.

This sequence joins TRBV7-6 and TRBJ2-5, with D possibly being TRBD1 (5 bases). This CDR3 has 14 amino acids. The germline gives CDR1 SGHVS, CDR2 FNYEAQ. Trimming stripped 5 bases from V and 4 bases from J, with 14 bases between. The DNA of the CDR3 is TGTGCCAGCAGCCCCCTGCAGGGCACAGAGACCCAGTACTTC. Its translation is CASSPLQGTETQYF.

The J gene is TRBJ2-1, the V gene TRBV29-1, with D possibly being TRBD2 (5 bases). Per the germline V gene, CDR1 is SQVTM and CDR2 is ANQGSEA. Trimming removed 1 base at V and 9 bases at J, with 16 bases between. The CDR3 is 14 amino acids. CDR3 nucleotide sequence: TGCAGCGTTGAAGGACTTGAGGGATGGGGTGAGCAGTTCTTC. This codes for CSVEGLEGWGEQFF.

V gene TRBV19 combines with J gene TRBJ2-5, with TRBD1 matching over 7 bases. V lost 9 bases and J lost 2; bases outside the gene matches: 6. CDR1 is LNHDA, CDR2 SQIVND, per germline (reference sequence). This CDR3 spans 13 amino acids. The CDR3 DNA is TGTGCCAGGGGGACAGTTAGACAAGAGACCCAGTACTTC. This gives the protein CARGTVRQETQYF.

V gene TRBV28 combines with J gene TRBJ2-1, with 7 nucleotides matching TRBD2. This CDR3 has 15 amino acids. Unmatched junction bases numbered 11, after V lost 6 bases and J lost 6 bases. Per the germline V gene, CDR1 is MDHEN and CDR2 is SYDVKM. The CDR3, as DNA: TGTGCCAGCAGCAAACTAGCGTTAACCCCCAATGAGCAGTTCTTC. Translation: CASSKLALTPNEQFF.

V and J are TRBV5-1 and TRBJ2-3, with D possibly matching TRBD1 (5 bases). The CDR3 has 14 amino acids. The germline V and J ends were trimmed by 4 bases and 4 bases, with 13 bases remaining between them. In germline, CDR1 is SGHRS, CDR2 YFSETQ. The CDR3 DNA sequence: TGCGCCAGCAGCCGACAGTGGAGCTCAGATACGCAGTATTTT. Its translation: CASSRQWSSDTQYF.

The chain recombines TRBV28 with TRBJ2-2; tentatively, D is TRBD2 (5 bases). This CDR3 comprises 14 residues. Germline loops: CDR1 MDHEN, CDR2 SYDVKM. The V gene lost 5 bases and the J gene lost 2 bases, with 9 bases spanning the gap. For the CDR3, the DNA is TGTGCCAGCAGTCCCGGACTTAACACCGGGGAGCTGTTTTTT. It codes for CASSPGLNTGELFF.

This rearrangement joins TRBV27 to TRBJ2-1, with 9 bases identical to TRBD1. V was pared by 4 bases and J by 9 bases, with 13 bases of the junction left unmatched. This CDR3 is built from 16 residues. CDR1 is MNHEY, CDR2 SMNVEV, per germline (reference sequence). The CDR3 spells CASSSGHTGGMGEQFF. The CDR3 bases are TGTGCCAGCAGTTCCGGTCATACAGGGGGCATGGGTGAGCAGTTCTTC.

This chain connects TRBV4-3 to TRBJ2-7, with no clear D. Deletions cut 1 base from V and 3 bases from J, with 16 bases between. CDR1 and CDR2 (germline): LGHNA, YSLEER. This CDR3 contains 16 residues. The CDR3 DNA is TGCGCCAGCAGCCAAGGGCACAGAAACCAATTCTACGAGCAGTACTTC. This sequence encodes CASSQGHRNQFYEQYF.